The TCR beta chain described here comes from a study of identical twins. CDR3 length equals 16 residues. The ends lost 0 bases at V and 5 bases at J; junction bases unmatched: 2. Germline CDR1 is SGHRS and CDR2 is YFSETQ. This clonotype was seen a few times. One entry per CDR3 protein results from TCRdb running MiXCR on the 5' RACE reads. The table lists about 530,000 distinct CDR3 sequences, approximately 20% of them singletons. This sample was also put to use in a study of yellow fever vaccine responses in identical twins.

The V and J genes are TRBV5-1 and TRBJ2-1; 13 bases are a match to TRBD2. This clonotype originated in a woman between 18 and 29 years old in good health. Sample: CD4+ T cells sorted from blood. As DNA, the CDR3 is TGCGCCAGCAGCTTGGGGGGGACTAGCGGGGACAATGAGCAGTTCTTC. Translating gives CASSLGGTSGDNEQFF.